This T cell receptor (beta chain) was sequenced for a study of Graves' ophthalmopathy and Graves' hyperthyroidism. The authors amplified TCR beta CDR3 regions from RNA transcripts. A first-round RT-PCR used HTBI primers, followed by a second-round multiplex PCR. MiXCR was run by TCRdb on the multiplex PCR reads, yielding one entry per CDR3 protein. This table has more than 550,000 distinct CDR3 sequences, 35% to 50% appearing once. This clonotype was counted many times. Germline assignment: CDR1 SEHNR and CDR2 FQNEAQ (reference sequence). Trimming pared 4 bases from V and 2 bases from J, leaving 12 bases between. The CDR3 is 14 amino acids. Ophthalmopathy donors' eye disease showed moderate-to-severe activity, CAS of at least 3, NOSPECS of at least 4 and duration under 3 months.

Sequencing input: peripheral blood. This chain uses TRBV7-9 with TRBJ2-7, with no clear D. The receptor was isolated from an adult man with Graves' ophthalmopathy. DNA for the CDR3: TGTGCCAGCAGCTCTGATGGATTGGCCTACGAGCAGTACTTC. Protein: CASSSDGLAYEQYF.